The T cell receptor (beta chain) described here comes from a study of blood T cells in healthy people across ages. The CDR3 spans 15 residues. After removal of 3 bases from V and 3 bases from J, the junction contained 3 bases not matched to a gene. Using a J-beta primer mix together with a sample-barcoded 5' primer, a second PCR was run for roughly 7 to 11 cycles. Each cDNA molecule was tagged by a template-switch adaptor with 12 random nucleotides. TCRdb reanalysed the 5' RACE reads using MiXCR and keeps one entry per CDR3 protein. Here the sample spans about 1.7 million distinct CDR3 sequences, 28% being singletons. Per-sample PBMC isolation yielded at least 7 million cells. This clonotype occurred many times.

This TCR came from a woman aged 25-40 years in good health. The V call is TRBV12-3 or TRBV12-4, the J call TRBJ2-1; 9 nucleotides line up with TRBD2. The sequenced material came from blood. The CDR3 sequence is CASSFELAGYNEQFF. Written as DNA, the CDR3 is TGTGCCAGCAGTTTTGAACTAGCGGGCTACAATGAGCAGTTCTTC.